The clone carrying this T cell receptor delta chain rates as medium-sized (0.01 to 0.1%). The same CDR3 also results from other DNA sequences found in this sample. Per the germline V gene, CDR1 is GEAIGNYY and CDR2 is EKD. CDR3 length equals 16 residues. V lost 3 bases and J lost 0; bases outside the gene matches: 9. These data are taken from a study of gamma-delta T cells after stem cell transplantation. TCRdb repeated clone calling on the RT-PCR reads with CATT. Of approximately 2,200 delta-chain clones listed, about 1.1% are singletons. This chain uses TRDV2 with TRDJ1, with 7 bases identical to TRDD3. This TCR came from a human donor. It is not recorded whose cells these are; they may come from a transplant donor. The sample comprised gamma-delta T cells. The CDR3 sequence is CACDGLGVSYTDKLIF. CDR3 bases: TGTGCCTGTGACGGGCTGGGGGTTTCGTACACCGATAAACTCATCTTT.